This T cell receptor beta chain came from a study of blood T cell repertoires in COVID-19. In the study overall: Whether acute or convalescent, the COVID-19 samples came from the United States, Italy and Spain. PBMCs, B-cell-depleted T cells, or T cells were the source of the cDNA or gDNA that made up the material.

Original processing notes: Nucleated cell counts were estimated from reference gene primer amplification. Only in-frame clones appear in the TCRdb table, and some are missing; sequencing was by immunoSEQ multiplex PCR. D and trimming come from the DNA, and the V and J calls and clone size come from that table. This table holds 250,000 to 300,000 clones, about nine tenths found once. V lost 4 bases and J 5 bases, leaving 18 bases between the germline ends. Per germline, CDR1 LNHDA and CDR2 SQIVND (reference sequence). This CDR3 comprises 16 residues. Material for sequencing was peripheral blood. The source of this sequence is a woman aged 40 to 50 who had recovered from COVID-19. This chain uses TRBV19 with TRBJ2-1; D uncertain. The CDR3 reads CASSTRRRSNNNEQFF. The CDR3 DNA is TGTGCCAGTAGTACCCGCCGGCGGAGTAATAACAATGAGCAGTTCTTC.